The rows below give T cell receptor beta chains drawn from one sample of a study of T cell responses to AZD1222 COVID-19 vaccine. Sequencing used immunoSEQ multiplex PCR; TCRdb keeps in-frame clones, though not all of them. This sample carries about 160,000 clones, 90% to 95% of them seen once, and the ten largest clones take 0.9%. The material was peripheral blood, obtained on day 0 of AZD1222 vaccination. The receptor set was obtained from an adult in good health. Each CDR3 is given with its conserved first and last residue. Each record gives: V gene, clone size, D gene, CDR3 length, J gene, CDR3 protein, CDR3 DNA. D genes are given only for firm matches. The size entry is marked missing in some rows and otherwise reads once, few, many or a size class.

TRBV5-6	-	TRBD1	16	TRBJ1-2	CASSLVDRTGSLGYTF	TGTGCCAGCAGCTTGGTGGACCGGACAGGTTCACTCGGCTACACCTTC
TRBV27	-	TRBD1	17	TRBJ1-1	CASSPFPRTGLNTEAFF	TGTGCCAGCAGTCCATTTCCCCGGACAGGGTTGAACACTGAAGCTTTCTTT
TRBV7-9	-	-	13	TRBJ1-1	CASSPPVNTEAFF	TGTGCCAGCAGCCCGCCAGTGAACACTGAAGCTTTCTTT
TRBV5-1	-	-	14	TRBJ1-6	CASSEGRGGSPLHF	TGCGCCAGCAGCGAGGGACGTGGGGGTTCACCCCTCCACTTT
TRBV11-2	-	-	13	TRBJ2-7	CASSLVVAYEQYF	TGTGCCAGCAGCTTAGTTGTAGCCTACGAGCAGTACTTC
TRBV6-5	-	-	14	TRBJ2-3	CASSSPRGTDTQYF	TGTGCCAGCAGTTCGCCTCGGGGCACAGATACGCAGTATTTT
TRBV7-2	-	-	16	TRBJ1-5	CASSLGSGYSNQPQHF	TGTGCCAGCAGCTTAGGATCGGGCTATAGCAATCAGCCCCAGCATTTT
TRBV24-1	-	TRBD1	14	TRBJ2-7	CATSETGGYDEQYF	TGTGCCACCAGCGAGACAGGGGGCTACGACGAGCAGTACTTC
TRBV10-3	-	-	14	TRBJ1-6	CATRDTGLGSPLHF	TGTGCCACCCGCGACACAGGGTTGGGATCACCCCTCCACTTT
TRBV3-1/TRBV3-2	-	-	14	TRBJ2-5	CASSPRRRPETQYF	TGTGCCAGCAGCCCCCGCCGCAGACCAGAGACCCAGTACTTC
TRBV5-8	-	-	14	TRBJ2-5	CASSLGHKQETQYF	TGTGCCAGCAGCCTGGGACATAAACAAGAGACCCAGTACTTC
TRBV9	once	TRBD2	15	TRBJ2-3	CASSVVGGATDTQYF	TGTGCCAGCAGCGTAGTGGGAGGGGCTACAGATACGCAGTATTTT
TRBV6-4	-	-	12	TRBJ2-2	CASSDRQRRLFF	TGTGCCAGCAGTGACCGGCAGCGAAGGCTGTTTTTT
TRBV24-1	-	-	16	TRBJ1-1	CATSDLRCVWNTEAFF	TGTGCCACCAGTGATTTGCGGTGCGTCTGGAACACTGAAGCTTTCTTT
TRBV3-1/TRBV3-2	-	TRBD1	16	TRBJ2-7	CASSQWLGQASYEQYF	TGTGCCAGCAGCCAATGGCTGGGACAGGCGAGCTACGAGCAGTACTTC
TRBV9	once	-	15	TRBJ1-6	CASSVAPVLDSPLHF	TGTGCCAGCAGCGTAGCCCCAGTCTTGGATTCACCCCTCCACTTT
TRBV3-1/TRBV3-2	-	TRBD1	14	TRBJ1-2	CASSQDGTGRGLTF	TGTGCCAGCAGCCAAGATGGGACAGGGCGGGGGCTTACCTTC
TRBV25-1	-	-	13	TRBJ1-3	CASGGGAGNTIYF	TGTGCCAGTGGTGGGGGGGCTGGAAACACCATATATTTT
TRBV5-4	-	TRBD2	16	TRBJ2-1	CASTLAGASSYNEQFF	TGTGCCAGCACCTTAGCGGGGGCCAGCTCCTACAATGAGCAGTTCTTC
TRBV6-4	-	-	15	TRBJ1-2	CASPEAPPSNYGYTF	TGTGCCAGCCCTGAGGCTCCACCTTCTAACTATGGCTACACCTTC
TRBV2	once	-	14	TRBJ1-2	CASRERRDSYGYTF	TGTGCCAGCAGAGAGAGGAGGGATTCTTATGGCTACACCTTC
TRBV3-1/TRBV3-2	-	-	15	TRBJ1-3	CASSRGQFSGNTIYF	TGTGCCAGCAGCCGAGGACAGTTCTCTGGAAACACCATATATTTT
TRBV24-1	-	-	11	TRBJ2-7	CATWTDYEQYF	TGTGCCACCTGGACTGACTACGAGCAGTACTTC
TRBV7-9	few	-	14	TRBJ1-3	CASSLAQGGNTIYF	TGTGCCAGCAGCTTAGCACAGGGAGGAAACACCATATATTTT